Listed here are 19 T cell receptor beta chains from one sample, sequenced in a study of shared clonotypes between healthy human individuals. The method was immunoSEQ multiplex PCR; TCRdb's version includes in-frame clones alone and lacks a portion of them. Here the sample spans around 350,000 clones, roughly 70% being singletons. Sequencing used memory CD4+ T cells sorted from blood. The sample's subset: CD45RA-negative fraction. Receptors originate from a young man in good health.

This clone was counted many times. The rearrangement uses TRBV6-5 and TRBJ2-1, with 7 bases fitting TRBD2. This CDR3 is 13 amino acids long. CDR1 and CDR2 (germline): MNHEY, SVGAGI. The ends lost 6 bases at V and 3 bases at J; junction bases unmatched: 2. The CDR3 region is CASSQRGYNEQFF. The DNA for the CDR3 is TGTGCCAGCAGCCAGCGGGGCTACAATGAGCAGTTCTTC.

This clone was counted a few times. The chain recombines TRBV10-3 with TRBJ2-7; 8 positions agree with TRBD1. CDR3 length equals 15 residues. The ends lost 6 bases at V and 0 bases at J; junction bases unmatched: 7. The germline V gene has CDR1 ENHRY and CDR2 SYGVKD. The CDR3 DNA sequence: TGTGCCATCAGGGGGACAGGCGCCAACTCCTACGAGCAGTACTTC. Amino acids: CAIRGTGANSYEQYF.

This clone was seen only once. The rearrangement uses TRBV5-1 and TRBJ2-1; D not certain. CDR1 is SGHRS, CDR2 YFSETQ, per germline. V shed 3 bases and J shed 8 bases, with 12 bases lying between them. This CDR3 region has 13 residues. The CDR3 loop is CASSSPTPHEQFF. CDR3 bases: TGCGCCAGCAGCTCACCAACCCCCCATGAGCAGTTCTTC.

This clone was detected ten times or more. The chain links TRBV28 to TRBJ2-5; a weak D match, TRBD1 (5 bases). Germline V gene sequence: CDR1 MDHEN, CDR2 SYDVKM. CDR3 length: 14 amino acids. The V end was cut by 10 bases, the J end by 1 base, with 16 bases between. The CDR3 DNA is TGTGCCACCACCCGAGACAGCATCCAAGAGACCCAGTACTTC. Protein sequence: CATTRDSIQETQYF.

This clone was seen repeatedly, ten times or more. The V gene is TRBV2, the J gene TRBJ1-1, with D hard to call. CDR1 is SNHLY and CDR2 is FYNNEI in the germline V gene. CDR3 length: 12 amino acids. Trimming left V 5 bases short and J 4 bases short, with 8 bases between. This CDR3 is CASSRLSTEAFF. In nucleotides, the CDR3 is TGTGCCAGCAGTAGGTTGAGCACTGAAGCTTTCTTT.

This clone appeared a few times. The rearrangement links TRBV5-4 to TRBJ2-1; TRBD2 agrees at 12 bases. The CDR3 is 15 residues long. V was clipped by 4 bases and J by 4 bases; unmatched bases: 3. The germline V gene encodes CDR1 SGHNT and CDR2 YYREEE (reference sequence). The CDR3 reads CASSKTSGSYNEQFF. Here the CDR3 DNA reads TGTGCCAGCAGCAAGACTAGCGGGAGTTACAATGAGCAGTTCTTC.

The chain couples TRBV2 to TRBJ2-5; the D is unclear. The germline V gene has CDR1 SNHLY and CDR2 FYNNEI. This CDR3 has 15 amino acids. Deletions cut 3 bases from V and 5 bases from J, with 16 bases between. CDR3 DNA sequence: TGTGCCAGCAGTGAGATGGCGACGCTCTGGGAGACCCAGTACTTC. The encoded protein is CASSEMATLWETQYF.

This clone was seen many times. This chain links TRBV4-1 with TRBJ2-1; 12 bases map to TRBD2. CDR1 MGHRA and CDR2 YSYEKL come from the germline V gene. Germline trimming cut 8 bases from V and 8 bases from J; bases unmatched to any gene: 13. This CDR3 has 16 amino acids. CDR3 coding DNA: TGCGCCAGCTCGACCCGCGAGACTAGCGGGAGTGATGAGCAGTTCTTC. This codes for CASSTRETSGSDEQFF.

The rearrangement joins TRBV2 to TRBJ2-3; 7 nucleotides match TRBD1. Germline CDR1 is SNHLY and CDR2 is FYNNEI. V shed 7 bases, J shed 7 bases, and the junction held 8 bases outside the gene matches. CDR3 length equals 13 residues. CDR3 DNA sequence: TGTGCCAGCATGGGACAGAACACGAATACGCAGTATTTT. This encodes CASMGQNTNTQYF.

V usage is TRBV9 and J usage is TRBJ1-5; tentative D call: TRBD1 (6 bases). The CDR3 extends over 15 amino acids. The V end lost 3 bases, the J end lost 3 bases, and 13 bases lay between the germline ends. CDR1 and CDR2 from the germline V gene are SGDLS and YYNGEE. CDR3: CASSGGTSVNQPQHF. The CDR3 region has the DNA TGTGCCAGCAGCGGGGGGACATCCGTCAATCAGCCCCAGCATTTT.

The rearrangement uses TRBV13 and TRBJ2-1, with 8 nucleotides matching TRBD2. CDR1 and CDR2 (germline): PRHDT, FYEKMQ (reference sequence). The CDR3 covers 15 residues. V dropped 5 bases and J dropped 2; count of bases not matched to a gene: 5. Written as DNA, the CDR3 is TGTGCCAGCAGCCGCGGGAGGCCGCCCTACAATGAGCAGTTCTTC. It translates to CASSRGRPPYNEQFF.

The genes are TRBV18 and TRBJ2-1, with D possibly being TRBD1 (5 bases). The germline V gene has CDR1 KGHSH and CDR2 LQKENI. V was clipped by 3 bases and J by 0 bases, with 9 bases between them. The CDR3 has 15 residues. The CDR3 spells CASSPGPDSYNEQFF. The CDR3 DNA reads as TGTGCCAGCTCACCGGGGCCTGACTCCTACAATGAGCAGTTCTTC.

The gene calls are TRBV29-1 and TRBJ2-7, with TRBD2 as a possible D gene (6 bases). Trimming cost V 7 bases and J 6 bases, with 16 bases left between them. There are 12 residues in the CDR3. Germline CDR1 reads SQVTM; CDR2 reads ANQGSEA. CDR3 nucleotides: TGCAGCGCCGCCGTAACGGGAGCCGAGCAGTACTTC. Protein sequence: CSAAVTGAEQYF.

V gene TRBV5-6 combines with J gene TRBJ2-7; TRBD2 aligns across 10 bases. V lost 3 bases to trimming and J lost 3 bases; unmatched junction nucleotides: 9. Germline V gene lookup returns CDR1 SGHDT and CDR2 YYEEEE. CDR3 length equals 16 residues. The CDR3 DNA sequence: TGTGCCAGCAGCTCGCGTCTAGCGGGAGATTACTACGAGCAGTACTTC. Its translation: CASSSRLAGDYYEQYF.

This chain connects TRBV5-1 to TRBJ2-1; 7 bases align to TRBD2. J was trimmed by 5 bases and V by 2 bases; bases with no gene match: 7. CDR1 and CDR2 from the germline V gene are SGHRS and YFSETQ. This CDR3 has 15 amino acids. This CDR3 reads CASSFGRLGNNEQFF. CDR3 in DNA: TGCGCCAGCAGCTTCGGGAGGTTAGGCAACAATGAGCAGTTCTTC.

This clone was counted between two and nine times. This chain links TRBV5-1 with TRBJ2-1, with a tentative D call TRBD2 (6 bases). The germline V gene encodes CDR1 SGHRS and CDR2 YFSETQ. V lost 4 bases and J lost 5, with 16 bases in between. This CDR3 is built from 15 residues. The CDR3 here is CASSPDGGGHNEQFF. The DNA for the CDR3 is TGCGCCAGCAGCCCGGACGGGGGAGGACACAATGAGCAGTTCTTC. The full variable domain, its missing parts supplied by reference TRBV5-1 and TRBJ2-1, is KAGVTQTPRYLIKTRGQQVTLSCSPISGHRSVSWYQQTPGQGLQFLFEYFSETQRNKGNFPGRFSGRQFSNSRSEMNVSTLELGDSALYLCASSPDGGGHNEQFFGPGTRLTVL.

In nucleotides, the CDR3 is TGTGCCAGCAGCGCTGGGGGGGAAGGAGGGTTGTATTTT. It translates to CASSAGGEGGLYF. The chain links TRBV9 to TRBJ2-3; 7 nucleotides match TRBD2. Germline CDR1 and CDR2: SGDLS and YYNGEE. The CDR3 is 13 amino acids. V was pared by 3 bases and J by 14 bases, with 12 bases of the junction left unmatched.

The V and J genes are TRBV28 and TRBJ1-2, with a tentative D call TRBD1 (6 bases). V was trimmed by 4 bases and J by 6 bases, leaving 12 bases between them. This CDR3 is built from 13 residues. Germline V gives CDR1 MDHEN, CDR2 SYDVKM. The CDR3 region has the DNA TGTGCCAGCAGTTCCGGACAGTTAAATGGCTACACCTTC. It translates to CASSSGQLNGYTF.

This clone was seen a handful of times. This chain links TRBV5-1 with TRBJ2-5, with D uncertain. This CDR3 spans 15 amino acids. Germline V lookup: CDR1 SGHRS, CDR2 YFSETQ. Between the trimmed V and J ends, which lost 1 base and 1 base, there was a span of 11 bases. The CDR3 DNA follows: TGCGCCAGCAGCTTGCCCGGACGGCCCCAAGAGACCCAGTACTTC. This encodes CASSLPGRPQETQYF.